This entry describes one TCR beta chain. Antigen specificity is unknown. PCR or immunohistochemistry showed mismatch repair deficiency in every enrolled patient. The data derive from a study of PD-1 blockade in mismatch repair-deficient tumors. Study details: Patients had approximately 12 mismatch repair-deficient cancer types, all previously treated and progressing.

Profiled with immunoSEQ multiplex PCR; TCRdb holds only in-frame clones, not every one. The sample contains around 50,000 clones, around three quarters of which appear only once. Findings and limits, study-wide: Tumor-resident clones, often undetectable pretreatment in blood, expanded then contracted after pembrolizumab.

The CDR3 consists of 15 residues. After removal of 6 bases from V and 2 bases from J, the junction contained 8 bases not matched to a gene. The germline V gene encodes CDR1 KGHSH and CDR2 LQKENI. The input for sequencing was PBMCs, taken before pembrolizumab treatment. The chain has TRBV18 and TRBJ2-7, with 9 bases lining up with TRBD2. This sequence was found in an adult with mismatch repair-deficient cancer. CDR3: CASSPLAGRTYEQYF. CDR3 DNA sequence: TGTGCCAGCTCCCCTCTAGCGGGAAGAACCTACGAGCAGTACTTC.